Listed below are T cell receptor beta chains from one sample, sequenced in a study of multiple sclerosis patients with progressive multifocal leukoencephalopathy. Measured with immunoSEQ multiplex PCR; TCRdb has only the in-frame clones, and not every one. The data contain under 30,000 clones, roughly 90% of them singletons. The source material was PBMCs, sampled from a patient treated with natalizumab. The origin of the receptors is a man aged 25 to 40 with multiple sclerosis. Both conserved end residues are part of each CDR3. The D gene is left open where the match is weak.

d_gene,v_gene,j_gene,CDR3aa,CDR3nt
TRBD2,TRBV10-3,TRBJ2-3,CAISEGAGFTDTQYF,TGTGCCATCAGTGAGGGAGCGGGGTTCACAGATACGCAGTATTTT
TRBD2,TRBV7-7,TRBJ2-2,CAIQREGTGELFF,TGTGCTATCCAGCGGGAGGGCACCGGGGAGCTGTTTTTT
NA,TRBV15,TRBJ1-1,CATSRGGAPNTEAFF,TGTGCCACCAGCAGAGGGGGGGCCCCGAACACTGAAGCTTTCTTT
NA,TRBV6-6,TRBJ1-2,CASTLGLDYGYTF,TGTGCCAGCACTTTAGGGTTGGACTATGGCTACACCTTC
TRBD1,TRBV7-3,TRBJ1-2,CASSPTGGFYGYTF,TGTGCCAGCAGCCCCACAGGGGGATTTTATGGCTACACCTTC
TRBD2,TRBV18,TRBJ2-1,CASSSRGSLAGGNEQFF,TGTGCCAGCTCATCACGGGGGTCGCTAGCGGGAGGGAATGAGCAGTTCTTC
NA,TRBV6-1,TRBJ2-1,CASSPEVFSYNEQFF,TGTGCCAGCAGCCCCGAGGTTTTTTCCTACAATGAGCAGTTCTTC
NA,TRBV6-6,TRBJ2-7,CASSFSYEQYF,TGTGCCAGCAGTTTCTCCTACGAGCAGTACTTC
NA,TRBV7-6,TRBJ1-1,CASSQDINTEAFF,TGTGCCAGCAGCCAAGACATAAACACTGAAGCTTTCTTT
NA,TRBV5-4,TRBJ2-1,CASSLVGKWDEQFF,TGTGCCAGCAGCTTGGTGGGTAAGTGGGATGAGCAGTTCTTC
NA,TRBV4-1,TRBJ1-6,CASSQDRATGSPLHF,TGCGCCAGCAGCCAAGATCGGGCGACTGGATCACCCCTCCACTTT
NA,TRBV2,TRBJ2-7,CASRADASYEQYF,TGTGCCAGCCGGGCGGACGCTTCCTACGAGCAGTACTTC